This T cell receptor beta chain came from a study of human T cells and chemical hapten exposure. Study as a whole: Chiefly female patients presented with alopecia areata, totalis or universalis.

Findings and limits, study-wide: No change in TCRs above 1 in 1000 frequency was produced by DPC sensitization.

Time point noted: patch test 2, 6 weeks after DPC sensitization. Treatment specified: therapeutic diphenylcyclopropenone sensitization with weekly scalp DPC. Sample donors consisted of patients with alopecia, aged 18 to 70 years, who were suitable for DPC. Methods used by the authors: 95,638 TCRs per sample was the median, with a range of about 20,000 to 750,000. TCRdb re-analysed the RACE reads in MiXCR, keeping a single row per CDR3 protein. What appears here as the V and J calls and clone size reflects TCRdb's work, not the paper's. In the table there are 65,000 to 90,000 distinct CDR3 sequences, less than 8% of which are singletons. As regards this clonotype: Its antigen is unknown.

The CDR3 contains 18 residues. The material was whole blood, obtained in connection with sensitization to the hapten diphenylcyclopropenone (DPC). The sequence was obtained from a woman in her 30s with alopecia areata. Some clones in this sample may be carry-over from other donors' samples. V is TRBV1 and J is TRBJ2-2; the table's D call, TRBD1, was not checked against the DNA. TRBV1 is a recognized pseudogene. CDR3 sequence: CTSSQEPTGRGYGGELFF. The CDR3 DNA follows: TGCACCAGCAGCCAAGAACCGACGGGCAGGGGGTATGGCGGGGAGCTGTTTTTT.